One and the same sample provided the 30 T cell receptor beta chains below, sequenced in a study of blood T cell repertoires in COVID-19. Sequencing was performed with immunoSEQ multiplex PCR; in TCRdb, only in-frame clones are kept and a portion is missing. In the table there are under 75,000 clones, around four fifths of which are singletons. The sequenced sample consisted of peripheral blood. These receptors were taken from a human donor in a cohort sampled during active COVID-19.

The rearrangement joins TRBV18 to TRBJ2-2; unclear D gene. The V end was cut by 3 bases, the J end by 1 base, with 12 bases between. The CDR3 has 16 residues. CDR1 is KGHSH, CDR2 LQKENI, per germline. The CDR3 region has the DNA TGTGCCAGCTCACCCCGGTTAGAGGTGAACACCGGGGAGCTGTTTTTT. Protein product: CASSPRLEVNTGELFF.

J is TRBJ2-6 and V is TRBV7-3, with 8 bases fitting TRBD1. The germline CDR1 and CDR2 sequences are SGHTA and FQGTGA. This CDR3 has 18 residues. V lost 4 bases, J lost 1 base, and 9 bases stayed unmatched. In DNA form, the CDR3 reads TGTGCCAGCAGCTCCACCCCGGGACAGGCTTCTGGGGCCAACGTCCTGACTTTC. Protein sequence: CASSSTPGQASGANVLTF.

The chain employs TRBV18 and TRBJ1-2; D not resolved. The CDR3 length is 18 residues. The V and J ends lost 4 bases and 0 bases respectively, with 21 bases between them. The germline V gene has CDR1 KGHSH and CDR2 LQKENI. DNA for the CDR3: TGTGCCAGCTCACATGAACATGTATCGGCTCTAGCTAACTATGGCTACACCTTC. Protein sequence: CASSHEHVSALANYGYTF.

This CDR3 is CASGKSGASYEQYF. Here the CDR3 DNA reads TGTGCTAGTGGGAAGAGCGGGGCCTCCTACGAGCAGTACTTC. This sequence joins TRBV12-5 and TRBJ2-7; 7 bases match TRBD2. V gave up 6 bases and J gave up 0 bases; unmatched junction bases: 5. Germline CDR1 is LGHNT and CDR2 is FRNRAP. The CDR3 spans 14 residues.

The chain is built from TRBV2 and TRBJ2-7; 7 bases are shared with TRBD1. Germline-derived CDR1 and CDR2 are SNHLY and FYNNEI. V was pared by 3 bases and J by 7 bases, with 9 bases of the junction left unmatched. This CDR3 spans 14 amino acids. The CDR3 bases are TGTGCCAGCAGTGAGCTGACAGGGTTGGAGGAGCAGTACTTC. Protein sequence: CASSELTGLEEQYF.

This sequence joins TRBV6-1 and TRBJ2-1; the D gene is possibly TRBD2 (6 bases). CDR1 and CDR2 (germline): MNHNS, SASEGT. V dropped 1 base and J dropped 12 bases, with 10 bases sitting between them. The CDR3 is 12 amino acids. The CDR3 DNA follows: TGTGCCAGCAGTGAAGGAGGGACTTCGCAGTTCTTC. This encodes CASSEGGTSQFF.

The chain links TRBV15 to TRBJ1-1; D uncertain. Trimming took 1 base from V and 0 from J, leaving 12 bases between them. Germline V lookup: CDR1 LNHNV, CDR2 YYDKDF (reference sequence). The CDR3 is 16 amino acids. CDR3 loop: CATSRGPGSLNTEAFF. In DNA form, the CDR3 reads TGTGCCACCAGCAGAGGCCCGGGGAGCCTGAACACTGAAGCTTTCTTT.

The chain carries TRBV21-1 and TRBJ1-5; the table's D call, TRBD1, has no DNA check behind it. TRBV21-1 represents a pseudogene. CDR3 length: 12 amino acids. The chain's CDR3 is CASRDRSQPQHF. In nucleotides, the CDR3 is TGTGCCAGCCGGGACAGGTCTCAGCCCCAGCATTTT.

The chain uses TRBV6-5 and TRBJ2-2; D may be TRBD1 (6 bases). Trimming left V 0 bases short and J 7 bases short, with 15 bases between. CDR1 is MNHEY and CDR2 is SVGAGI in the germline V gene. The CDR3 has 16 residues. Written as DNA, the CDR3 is TGTGCCAGCAGTTACTCTCGTAGTGGGGGCAACGGGGAGCTGTTTTTT. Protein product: CASSYSRSGGNGELFF.

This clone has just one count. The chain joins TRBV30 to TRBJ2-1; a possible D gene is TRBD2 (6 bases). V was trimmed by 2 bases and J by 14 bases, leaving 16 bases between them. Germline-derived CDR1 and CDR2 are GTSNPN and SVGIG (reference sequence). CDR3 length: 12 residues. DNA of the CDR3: TGTGCCTGGAGTCCCCCTGGCGGGGCGAAGTTCTTC. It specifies CAWSPPGGAKFF.

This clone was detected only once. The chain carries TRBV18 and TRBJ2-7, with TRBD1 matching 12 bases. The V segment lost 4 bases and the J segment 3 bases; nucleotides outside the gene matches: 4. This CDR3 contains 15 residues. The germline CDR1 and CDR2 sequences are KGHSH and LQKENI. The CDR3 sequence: CASSRDRGRIYEQYF. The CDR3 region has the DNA TGTGCCAGCTCACGGGACAGGGGGCGTATCTACGAGCAGTACTTC.

The CDR3 coding sequence is TGTGCCAGCAGCCAGCGACAGGGTACCCCTGAAGCTTTCTTT. Translated: CASSQRQGTPEAFF. The V gene is TRBV14, the J gene TRBJ1-1; the match to TRBD1 covers 7 bases. V gave up 3 bases and J gave up 6 bases; unmatched junction bases: 7. The CDR3 is made up of 14 amino acids. From germline, CDR1 is SGHDN and CDR2 FVKESK.

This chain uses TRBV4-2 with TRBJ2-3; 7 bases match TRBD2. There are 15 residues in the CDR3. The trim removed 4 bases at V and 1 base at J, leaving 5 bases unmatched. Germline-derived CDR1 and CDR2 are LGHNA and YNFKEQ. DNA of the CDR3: TGTGCCAGCAGCCCCCTCCGGGGGGGCACAGATACGCAGTATTTT. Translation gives CASSPLRGGTDTQYF.

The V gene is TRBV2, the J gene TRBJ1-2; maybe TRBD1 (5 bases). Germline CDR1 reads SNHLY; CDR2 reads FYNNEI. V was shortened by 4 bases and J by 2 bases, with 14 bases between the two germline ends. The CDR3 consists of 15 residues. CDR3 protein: CASSVASRGNYGYTF. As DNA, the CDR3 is TGTGCCAGCAGTGTCGCCTCCCGGGGGAACTATGGCTACACCTTC.

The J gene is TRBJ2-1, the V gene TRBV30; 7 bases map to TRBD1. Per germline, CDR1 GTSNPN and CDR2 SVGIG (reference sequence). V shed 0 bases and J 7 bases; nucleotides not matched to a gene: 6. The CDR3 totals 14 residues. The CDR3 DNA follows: TGTGCCTGGAGTGTAGGGGGCAGCCGGAATGAGCAGTTCTTC. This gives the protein CAWSVGGSRNEQFF. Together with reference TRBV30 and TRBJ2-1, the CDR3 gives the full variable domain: SQTIHQWPATLVQPVGSPLSLECTVEGTSNPNLYWYRQAAGRGLQLLFYSVGIGQISSEVPQNLSASRPQDRQFILSSKKLLLSDSGFYLCAWSVGGSRNEQFFGPGTRLTVL.

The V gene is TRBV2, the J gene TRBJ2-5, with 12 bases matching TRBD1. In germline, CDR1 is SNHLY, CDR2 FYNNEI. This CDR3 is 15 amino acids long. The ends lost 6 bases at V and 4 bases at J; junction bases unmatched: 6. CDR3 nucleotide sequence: TGTGCCAGCAGGGGGGACAGGGGGCATGGAGAGACCCAGTACTTC. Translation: CASRGDRGHGETQYF. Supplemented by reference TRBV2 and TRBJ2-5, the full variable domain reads EPEVTQTPSHQVTQMGQEVILRCVPISNHLYFYWYRQILGQKVEFLVSFYNNEISEKSEIFDDQFSVERPDGSNFTLKIRSTKLEDSAMYFCASRGDRGHGETQYFGPGTRLLVL.

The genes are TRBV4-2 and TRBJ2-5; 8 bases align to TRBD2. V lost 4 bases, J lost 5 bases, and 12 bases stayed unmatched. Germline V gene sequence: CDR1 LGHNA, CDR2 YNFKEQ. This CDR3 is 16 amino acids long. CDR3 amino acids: CASSLRAGDGAETQYF. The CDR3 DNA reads TGTGCCAGCAGCCTTAGAGCGGGAGATGGTGCGGAGACCCAGTACTTC.

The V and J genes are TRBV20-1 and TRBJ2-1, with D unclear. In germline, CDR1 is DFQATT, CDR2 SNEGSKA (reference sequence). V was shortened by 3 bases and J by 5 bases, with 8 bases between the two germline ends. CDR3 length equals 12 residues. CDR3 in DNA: TGCAGTGCTAGTGACAATGACAATGAGCAGTTCTTC. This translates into CSASDNDNEQFF.

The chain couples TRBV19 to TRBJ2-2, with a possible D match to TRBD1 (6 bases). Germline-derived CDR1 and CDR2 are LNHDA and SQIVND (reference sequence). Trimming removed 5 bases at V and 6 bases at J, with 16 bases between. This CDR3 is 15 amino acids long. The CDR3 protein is CASSLGHLDAGELFF. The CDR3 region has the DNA TGTGCCAGTAGTTTGGGACACCTCGATGCCGGGGAGCTGTTTTTT.

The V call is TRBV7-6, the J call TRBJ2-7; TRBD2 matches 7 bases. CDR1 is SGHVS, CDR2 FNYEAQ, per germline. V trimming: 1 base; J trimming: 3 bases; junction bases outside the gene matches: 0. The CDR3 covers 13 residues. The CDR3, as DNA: TGTGCCAGCAGCTTAGGGGGGGGCTACGAGCAGTACTTC. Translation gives CASSLGGGYEQYF.

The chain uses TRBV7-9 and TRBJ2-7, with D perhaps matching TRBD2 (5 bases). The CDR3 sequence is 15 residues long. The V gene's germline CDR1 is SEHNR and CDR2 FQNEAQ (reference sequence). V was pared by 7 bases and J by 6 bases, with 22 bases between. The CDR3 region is CASTPRTGSPSEQYF. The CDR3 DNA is TGTGCCAGCACCCCTCGAACGGGATCCCCATCCGAGCAGTACTTC.

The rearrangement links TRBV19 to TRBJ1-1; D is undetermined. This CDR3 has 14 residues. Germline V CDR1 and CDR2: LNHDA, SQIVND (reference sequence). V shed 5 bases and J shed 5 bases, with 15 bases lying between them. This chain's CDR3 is CASSWTGSRTEAFF. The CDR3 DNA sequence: TGTGCCAGTAGTTGGACGGGGAGCCGTACTGAAGCTTTCTTT.

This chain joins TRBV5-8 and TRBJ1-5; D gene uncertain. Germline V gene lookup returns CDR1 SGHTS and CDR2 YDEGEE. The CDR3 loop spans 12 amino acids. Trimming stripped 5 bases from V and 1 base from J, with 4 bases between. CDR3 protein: CASSLSNQPQHF. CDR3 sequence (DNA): TGTGCCAGCAGTCTAAGCAATCAGCCCCAGCATTTT.

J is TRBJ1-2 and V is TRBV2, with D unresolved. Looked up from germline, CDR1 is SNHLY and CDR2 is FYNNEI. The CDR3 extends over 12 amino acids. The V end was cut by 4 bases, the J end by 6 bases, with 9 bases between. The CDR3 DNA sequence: TGTGCCAGCAGTGTCCGGGATAATGGCTACACCTTC. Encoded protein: CASSVRDNGYTF.

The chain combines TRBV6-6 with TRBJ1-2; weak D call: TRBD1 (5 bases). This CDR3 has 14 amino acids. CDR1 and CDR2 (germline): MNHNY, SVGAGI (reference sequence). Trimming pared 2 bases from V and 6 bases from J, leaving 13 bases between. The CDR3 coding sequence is TGTGCCAGCAGTTACAGGGGCGACCCAAATGGCTACACCTTC. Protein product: CASSYRGDPNGYTF.

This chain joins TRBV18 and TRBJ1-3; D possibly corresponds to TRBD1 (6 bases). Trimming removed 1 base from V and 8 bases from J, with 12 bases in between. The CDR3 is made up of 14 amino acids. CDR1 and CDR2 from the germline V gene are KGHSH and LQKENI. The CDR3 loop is CASSPQTGDDTIYF. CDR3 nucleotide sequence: TGTGCCAGCTCACCACAGACAGGAGACGACACCATATATTTT. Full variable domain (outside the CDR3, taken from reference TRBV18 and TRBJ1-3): NAGVMQNPRHLVRRRGQEARLRCSPMKGHSHVYWYRQLPEEGLKFMVYLQKENIIDESGMPKERFSAEFPKEGPSILRIQQVVRGDSAAYFCASSPQTGDDTIYFGEGSWLTVV.

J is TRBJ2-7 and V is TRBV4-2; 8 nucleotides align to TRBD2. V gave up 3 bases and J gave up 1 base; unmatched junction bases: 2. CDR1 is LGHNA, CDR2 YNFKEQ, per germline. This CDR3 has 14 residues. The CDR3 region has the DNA TGTGCCAGCAGCCACCCGGGAGGGTCCTACGAGCAGTACTTC. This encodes CASSHPGGSYEQYF.

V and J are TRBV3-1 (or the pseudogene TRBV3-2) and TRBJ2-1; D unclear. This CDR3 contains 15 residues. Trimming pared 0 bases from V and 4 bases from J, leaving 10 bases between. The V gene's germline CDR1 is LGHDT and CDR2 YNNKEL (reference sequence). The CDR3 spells CASSQDARLYNEQFF. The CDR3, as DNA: TGTGCCAGCAGCCAAGATGCCCGGTTATACAATGAGCAGTTCTTC.

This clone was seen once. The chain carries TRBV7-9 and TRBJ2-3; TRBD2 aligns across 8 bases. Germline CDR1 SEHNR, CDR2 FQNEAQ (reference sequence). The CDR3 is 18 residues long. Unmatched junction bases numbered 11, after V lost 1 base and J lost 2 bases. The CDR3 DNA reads TGTGCCAGCAGCTTAGGGAGGCTAGCGGGTGCTTTCACAGATACGCAGTATTTT. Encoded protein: CASSLGRLAGAFTDTQYF.

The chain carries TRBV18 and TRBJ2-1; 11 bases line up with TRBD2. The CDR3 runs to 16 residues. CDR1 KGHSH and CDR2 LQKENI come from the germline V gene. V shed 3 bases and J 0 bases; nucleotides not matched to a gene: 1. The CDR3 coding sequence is TGTGCCAGCTCACCCGGGACTAGCGGCTCCTACAATGAGCAGTTCTTC. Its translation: CASSPGTSGSYNEQFF. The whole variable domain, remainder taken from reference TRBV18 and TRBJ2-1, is NAGVMQNPRHLVRRRGQEARLRCSPMKGHSHVYWYRQLPEEGLKFMVYLQKENIIDESGMPKERFSAEFPKEGPSILRIQQVVRGDSAAYFCASSPGTSGSYNEQFFGPGTRLTVL.